These 23 T cell receptor beta chains came from one sample sequenced in a study of CD4+ T cells in melanoma. Measured with immunoSEQ multiplex PCR; TCRdb has only the in-frame clones, and not every one. The data hold about 10,000 clones, with less than 70% observed a single time. Sequenced sample: cells from a culture (not recorded whether cultured in vitro). The receptors were gathered from a human donor with melanoma.

This sequence joins TRBV7-3 and TRBJ2-3, with TRBD2 matching over 7 bases. V was pared by 5 bases and J by 1 base, with 9 bases of the junction left unmatched. The CDR3 extends over 16 amino acids. Germline-derived CDR1 and CDR2 are SGHTA and FQGTGA. The CDR3: CASSTRRGGGTDTQYF. As DNA, the CDR3 is TGTGCCAGCAGCACCCGAAGGGGAGGGGGCACAGATACGCAGTATTTT.

This chain links TRBV10-3 with TRBJ2-7; D not certain. V lost 0 bases, J lost 7 bases, and 13 bases lay in between. The CDR3 is 14 residues long. CDR1 ENHRY and CDR2 SYGVKD come from the germline V gene. In nucleotides, the CDR3 is TGTGCCATCAGTGAGTCGGGAAACCAGGTTGAGCAGTACTTC. Protein product: CAISESGNQVEQYF.

This clone was recorded only once. This sequence joins TRBV19 and TRBJ1-4; D gene ambiguous. This CDR3 has 13 amino acids. CDR1 is LNHDA and CDR2 is SQIVND in the germline V gene (reference sequence). V dropped 9 bases and J dropped 3 bases, with 11 bases sitting between them. CDR3 DNA sequence: TGTGCCAGCCAGTCGGACCCTAATGAAAAACTGTTTTTT. It encodes CASQSDPNEKLFF.

The chain links TRBV15 to TRBJ1-6; D unclear. Germline V gene lookup returns CDR1 LNHNV and CDR2 YYDKDF (reference sequence). The CDR3 consists of 17 residues. Trimming shortened V by 0 bases and J by 8 bases, and 17 bases separated the two germline ends. The CDR3 coding sequence is TGTGCCACCAGCAGAGAATCCCCCGGAAACCGTTATTCACCCCTCCACTTT. Protein: CATSRESPGNRYSPLHF.

The rearrangement links TRBV19 to TRBJ2-7, with D possibly called TRBD1 or TRBD2 (5 bases each). This CDR3 has 11 amino acids. V was shortened by 10 bases and J by 5 bases, with 12 bases between the two germline ends. Germline loops: CDR1 LNHDA, CDR2 SQIVND (reference sequence). CDR3 region: CATQGVNEQYF. For the CDR3, the DNA is TGTGCCACCCAGGGAGTCAACGAGCAGTACTTC.

Regarding this clone: Its ends do not fully match the called genes, so a read error is possible. The V gene is TRBV10-2, the J gene TRBJ1-1; 7 positions match TRBD1. Looked up from germline, CDR1 is WSHSY and CDR2 is SAAADI. The CDR3 has 14 residues. The CDR3 nucleotides read TGTGCCAGCAGTTATTCAACAGGGGAGTCTGAAGCTTTCTTT. Translating gives CASSYSTGESEAFF.

The rearrangement uses TRBV6-8 and TRBJ1-1; 7 positions agree with TRBD1. The CDR3 length is 14 residues. J lost 6 bases, V lost 3 bases, and 7 bases had no gene match. CDR1 is MNHGY and CDR2 is SAAAGT in the germline V gene. The CDR3 is CASSYSTGESEAFF. CDR3 coding DNA: TGTGCCAGCAGTTATTCAACAGGGGAGTCTGAAGCTTTCTTT.

This clone was observed a handful of times. The rearrangement joins TRBV7-6 to TRBJ1-6; D perhaps matches TRBD1 (5 bases). In germline, CDR1 is SGHVS, CDR2 FNYEAQ. Trimming shortened V by 3 bases and J by 10 bases, and 10 bases separated the two germline ends. This CDR3 comprises 13 residues. This chain's CDR3 is CASSFAGTSPLHF. Here the CDR3 DNA reads TGTGCCAGCAGCTTTGCAGGGACCTCACCCCTCCACTTT.

The chain combines TRBV19 with TRBJ1-1; D unclear. The CDR3 totals 13 residues. Germline assignment: CDR1 LNHDA and CDR2 SQIVND (reference sequence). The V end lost 5 bases, the J end lost 5 bases, and 12 bases lay between the germline ends. The CDR3 sequence: CASSWLRDTEAFF. CDR3 nucleotide sequence: TGTGCCAGTAGTTGGCTTAGGGATACTGAAGCTTTCTTT.

The CDR3: CASSLSRYSGGYTF. CDR3 DNA sequence: TGTGCCAGCAGCTTGAGTCGGTACTCTGGAGGCTACACCTTC. The rearrangement joins TRBV5-6 to TRBJ1-2, with D unresolved. V was pared by 1 base and J by 8 bases, with 15 bases between. The CDR3 sequence is 14 residues long. Per germline, CDR1 SGHDT and CDR2 YYEEEE.

V and J are TRBV18 and TRBJ2-5; D gene unclear. The CDR3 is made up of 13 amino acids. Trimming left V 3 bases short and J 5 bases short, with 10 bases between. Looked up from germline, CDR1 is KGHSH and CDR2 is LQKENI. In DNA, the CDR3 is TGTGCCAGCTCACCCCAGAGTGGGGAGACCCAGTACTTC. Translated: CASSPQSGETQYF. Looking up the rest from reference TRBV18 and TRBJ2-5 gives the full variable domain: NAGVMQNPRHLVRRRGQEARLRCSPMKGHSHVYWYRQLPEEGLKFMVYLQKENIIDESGMPKERFSAEFPKEGPSILRIQQVVRGDSAAYFCASSPQSGETQYFGPGTRLLVL.

The rearrangement links TRBV5-1 to TRBJ2-5; maybe TRBD1 (6 bases). Per the germline V gene, CDR1 is SGHRS and CDR2 is YFSETQ. The CDR3 covers 16 residues. V dropped 0 bases and J dropped 6 bases, with 18 bases sitting between them. The CDR3 region is CASSLVTAGVEKTQYF. CDR3 bases: TGCGCCAGCAGCTTGGTAACGGCAGGGGTGGAAAAGACCCAGTACTTC.

The gene calls are TRBV4-1 and TRBJ2-3; D gene ambiguous. From germline, CDR1 is MGHRA and CDR2 YSYEKL. Trimming shortened V by 1 base and J by 3 bases, and 5 bases separated the two germline ends. This CDR3 spans 13 amino acids. The CDR3 DNA reads as TGCGCCAGCAGCCAAGGACGGACAGATACGCAGTATTTT. It specifies CASSQGRTDTQYF.

J is TRBJ1-2 and V is TRBV6-1, with TRBD1 identical over 7 bases. CDR1 is MNHNS, CDR2 SASEGT, per germline. V lost 4 bases to trimming and J lost 8 bases; unmatched junction nucleotides: 13. This CDR3 has 15 amino acids. CDR3 DNA sequence: TGTGCCAGCAGTGTGGACAGGACGATGGGTCGAGGCTACACCTTC. This gives the protein CASSVDRTMGRGYTF.

This clone was counted a few times. The CDR3 loop reads CASSTTGVNQPQHF. In DNA, the CDR3 is TGTGCCAGCAGTACGACAGGGGTCAATCAGCCCCAGCATTTT. The chain joins TRBV6-1 to TRBJ1-5, with 8 bases identical to TRBD1. Germline-derived CDR1 and CDR2 are MNHNS and SASEGT. The trim removed 5 bases at V and 3 bases at J, leaving 3 bases unmatched. CDR3 length equals 14 residues.

V usage is TRBV11-1 and J usage is TRBJ2-2; D is possibly TRBD1 or TRBD2 (5 bases each). The CDR3 spans 16 residues. V shed 5 bases and J shed 5 bases, with 18 bases lying between them. Per the germline V gene, CDR1 is SGHAT and CDR2 is FQDESV (reference sequence). Written as DNA, the CDR3 is TGTGCCAGCAGCCCCGGGGCTGGTAGGGGAACCGGGGAGCTGTTTTTT. Translated, it gives CASSPGAGRGTGELFF. Looking up the rest from reference TRBV11-1 and TRBJ2-2 gives the full variable domain: EAEVAQSPRYKITEKSQAVAFWCDPISGHATLYWYRQILGQGPELLVQFQDESVVDDSQLPKDRFSAERLKGVDSTLKIQPAELGDSAMYLCASSPGAGRGTGELFFGEGSRLTVL.

The rearrangement uses TRBV15 and TRBJ2-7; D may correspond to TRBD1 or TRBD2 (5 bases each). The V end was cut by 1 base, the J end by 3 bases, with 22 bases between. The CDR3 has 18 residues. CDR1 LNHNV and CDR2 YYDKDF come from the germline V gene (reference sequence). The CDR3 loop reads CATSRGLKRGRRIYEQYF. The CDR3 DNA follows: TGTGCCACCAGCAGAGGGTTGAAACGGGGCAGAAGAATCTACGAGCAGTACTTC. Full variable domain (missing parts from reference TRBV15 and TRBJ2-7): DAMVIQNPRYQVTQFGKPVTLSCSQTLNHNVMYWYQQKSSQAPKLLFHYYDKDFNNEADTPDNFQSRRPNTSFCFLDIRSPGLGDTAMYLCATSRGLKRGRRIYEQYFGPGTRLTVT.

The chain employs TRBV19 and TRBJ1-3; D is possibly TRBD1 (6 bases). Germline V lookup: CDR1 LNHDA, CDR2 SQIVND (reference sequence). Trimming cost V 6 bases and J 3 bases, with 15 bases left between them. The CDR3 contains 15 residues. The CDR3 loop reads CASSRLPGDGNTIYF. The CDR3 region has the DNA TGTGCCAGTAGCCGCCTACCAGGGGATGGAAACACCATATATTTT.

The rearrangement uses TRBV13 and TRBJ1-1; D is undetermined. CDR3 length: 12 residues. The V and J ends lost 2 bases and 4 bases respectively, with 5 bases between them. Germline CDR1 PRHDT, CDR2 FYEKMQ (reference sequence). Here the CDR3 DNA reads TGTGCCAGCAGCTTAACTCCCACTGAAGCTTTCTTT. This gives the protein CASSLTPTEAFF.

In its sample, this clone was seen a few times. This chain links TRBV6-6 with TRBJ1-5, with 7 bases that match TRBD1. Germline V gene sequence: CDR1 MNHNY, CDR2 SVGAGI (reference sequence). CDR3 length equals 15 residues. Trimming at V came to 0 bases and at J to 5 bases, leaving 4 bases not matched to a gene. CDR3 residues: CASSYSRQGDQPQHF. In nucleotides, the CDR3 is TGTGCCAGCAGTTACTCCAGACAGGGAGATCAGCCCCAGCATTTT.

This clone was observed a single time. The genes are TRBV11-2 and TRBJ2-3; unclear D gene. With 1 base removed from V and 4 bases from J, the gap between germline ends came to 3 bases. CDR1 and CDR2 (germline): SGHAT, FQNNGV. CDR3 length: 12 amino acids. The CDR3 DNA sequence: TGTGCCAGCAGCTTAGTGGCAGATACGCAGTATTTT. Its protein is CASSLVADTQYF.

The gene calls are TRBV5-1 and TRBJ2-7; 9 bases agree with TRBD1. The CDR3 runs 16 residues. Germline loops: CDR1 SGHRS, CDR2 YFSETQ. V lost 0 bases to trimming and J lost 2 bases; unmatched junction nucleotides: 6. The CDR3 region has the DNA TGCGCCAGCAGCTTGGAACCGGGACAGGGCACCTACGAGCAGTACTTC. Encoded protein: CASSLEPGQGTYEQYF.

This clone appeared once. The rearrangement uses TRBV5-4 and TRBJ1-5, with D unresolved. V lost 9 bases and J lost 9, with 22 bases in between. The CDR3 loop spans 14 amino acids. Germline V CDR1 and CDR2: SGHNT, YYREEE (reference sequence). This CDR3 is CATQNRGASGPQHF. CDR3 nucleotide sequence: TGTGCCACCCAAAACCGAGGCGCCTCGGGGCCCCAGCATTTT.